These T cell receptor beta chains were read from a single sample in a study of CD8+ T cells in alopecia areata. Assay: immunoSEQ multiplex PCR; the TCRdb copy retains only in-frame clones and omits some. Of approximately 140,000 clones in the sample, roughly 50% were seen once. Material: CD4+ T cells sorted from blood. These receptors all come from a human donor with alopecia areata. CDR3s include the opening cysteine and the closing phenylalanine or tryptophan. Fields, in order: clone size, CDR3 length, D gene, J gene, V gene, CDR3 DNA, CDR3 protein. D genes are given only for firm matches. Not all rows give a size; the values are once, few, many and, for expanded clones, a class.

-	15	TRBD2	TRBJ2-1	TRBV30	TGTGCCTGGAGCTCCCTGGCGGGGGGGTTCGGTGAGCAGTTCTTC	CAWSSLAGGFGEQFF
once	14	TRBD2	TRBJ2-1	TRBV9	TGTGCCAGCAGCGTATATCTACTAGCGGATGAGCAGTTCTTC	CASSVYLLADEQFF
-	15	-	TRBJ1-2	TRBV6-6	TGTGCCAGCAGTTCGGGGAGGGGGGCAGGGAATGGCTACACCTTC	CASSSGRGAGNGYTF
-	14	-	TRBJ1-2	TRBV28	TGTGCCAGCAGTTTTACAACCGGGGTCTATGGCTACACCTTC	CASSFTTGVYGYTF
-	15	-	TRBJ2-1	TRBV5-1	TGCGCCAGCAGCTTGGAGGGGTCAGCCTACAATGAGCAGTTCTTC	CASSLEGSAYNEQFF
-	17	TRBD2	TRBJ2-6	TRBV29-1	TGCAGCGTTGAAGATCTACTAGCGGGAGCTGGGGCCAACGTCCTGACTTTC	CSVEDLLAGAGANVLTF
-	15	TRBD2	TRBJ2-3	TRBV29-1	TGCAGCGTCTCCCCGGTAGCGGGGGGCACAGATACGCAGTATTTT	CSVSPVAGGTDTQYF
-	12	-	TRBJ2-1	TRBV27	TGTGCCAGCAGTTTCTCGGGAGTGCGTCAGTTCTTC	CASSFSGVRQFF
-	16	-	TRBJ2-4	TRBV30	TGTGCCTGGAGTGTAAGGGGACTCCTAGCCAAAAACATTCAGTACTTC	CAWSVRGLLAKNIQYF
few	13	-	TRBJ2-3	TRBV30	TGTGCCCGCGGACAGCGAATGGCAGATACGCAGTATTTT	CARGQRMADTQYF
-	12	-	TRBJ1-5	TRBV7-9	TGTGCCAGCAGCTCCGGGCGCAGGCCCCAGCATTTT	CASSSGRRPQHF
-	16	-	TRBJ2-3	TRBV9	TGTGCCAGCAGCTTCACTATGTTAGCCCGCACAGATACGCAGTATTTT	CASSFTMLARTDTQYF
-	13	-	TRBJ2-5	TRBV7-3	TGTGCCAGCAGCTTTCAGGGAGGCGAGACCCAGTACTTC	CASSFQGGETQYF
-	12	-	TRBJ1-5	TRBV4-2	TGTGCCAGCAGCCGAGAAAATCAGCCCCAGCATTTT	CASSRENQPQHF
-	15	-	TRBJ1-1	TRBV29-1	TGCAGCGTTTGGGTCAGGGGAACGAAGGGCACTGAAGCTTTCTTT	CSVWVRGTKGTEAFF